The 19 T cell receptor beta chains given below trace back to one sample, sequenced in a study of identical twins. TCRdb re-derived calls from the 5' RACE reads in MiXCR, one entry per CDR3 protein. The repertoire holds 500,000 to 650,000 distinct CDR3 sequences, with 20% to 25% as singletons. The sample was also linked to a second study, of yellow fever vaccine responses in identical twins.

The sequenced sample consisted of CD4+ T cells sorted from blood. These receptors all stem from a young woman in good health.

The V gene is TRBV10-3, the J gene TRBJ2-1; 7 positions match TRBD2. The CDR3 has 14 amino acids. V lost 8 bases, J lost 3 bases, and 7 bases stayed unmatched. Germline V lookup: CDR1 ENHRY, CDR2 SYGVKD. The CDR3 region is CAIGGDGGYNEQFF. The DNA of the CDR3 is TGTGCCATCGGGGGGGATGGAGGCTACAATGAGCAGTTCTTC.

CDR3 DNA: TGTGCCAGCAGGGCGGGTCATGGCTACACCTTC. It specifies CASRAGHGYTF. V is TRBV2 and J is TRBJ1-2; D is unclear. Germline CDR1 is SNHLY and CDR2 is FYNNEI. The CDR3 consists of 11 residues. Trimming stripped 6 bases from V and 6 bases from J, with 8 bases between. Full variable domain (outside the CDR3, taken from reference TRBV2 and TRBJ1-2): EPEVTQTPSHQVTQMGQEVILRCVPISNHLYFYWYRQILGQKVEFLVSFYNNEISEKSEIFDDQFSVERPDGSNFTLKIRSTKLEDSAMYFCASRAGHGYTFGSGTRLTVV.

V and J are TRBV5-1 and TRBJ2-3; tentative D call: TRBD2 (6 bases). Trimming pared 6 bases from V and 3 bases from J, leaving 14 bases between. Germline CDR1 is SGHRS and CDR2 is YFSETQ. This CDR3 comprises 14 residues. CDR3 residues: CASTTRGITDTQYF. The CDR3 region has the DNA TGCGCCAGCACCACCCGGGGGATAACAGATACGCAGTATTTT. The whole variable domain, remainder taken from reference TRBV5-1 and TRBJ2-3, is KAGVTQTPRYLIKTRGQQVTLSCSPISGHRSVSWYQQTPGQGLQFLFEYFSETQRNKGNFPGRFSGRQFSNSRSEMNVSTLELGDSALYLCASTTRGITDTQYFGPGTRLTVL.

V gene TRBV24-1 combines with J gene TRBJ2-7, with D uncertain. This CDR3 spans 12 amino acids. Germline V gene lookup returns CDR1 KGHDR and CDR2 SFDVKD. V gave up 4 bases and J gave up 7 bases, with 10 bases separating them. The CDR3 DNA follows: TGTGCCACCAGTGAATACGGCCGGGAGCAGTACTTC. This translates into CATSEYGREQYF.

This clonotype appeared a few times. The chain combines TRBV20-1 with TRBJ2-3, with D maybe TRBD1 (5 bases). Germline CDR1 and CDR2: DFQATT and SNEGSKA (reference sequence). Trimming left V 5 bases short and J 1 base short, with 10 bases between. The CDR3 length is 13 residues. The CDR3 is CSAPRVGTDTQYF. The DNA for the CDR3 is TGCAGTGCTCCCAGGGTAGGCACAGATACGCAGTATTTT.

The J gene is TRBJ1-2, the V gene TRBV20-1; 9 bases match TRBD1. V was pared by 3 bases and J by 5 bases, with 10 bases of the junction left unmatched. The CDR3 has 15 residues. Germline CDR1 is DFQATT and CDR2 is SNEGSKA (reference sequence). In DNA form, the CDR3 reads TGCAGTGCTAGGACCGGGACAGGGCCCTTTTATGGCTACACCTTC. Protein: CSARTGTGPFYGYTF.

The rearrangement uses TRBV28 and TRBJ2-7; tentatively, D is TRBD1 (6 bases). The CDR3 spans 11 residues. The ends were cut back, 5 bases at V and 6 bases at J, with 8 bases in the middle. From germline, CDR1 is MDHEN and CDR2 SYDVKM. In DNA, the CDR3 is TGTGCCAGCAGTGTCAGGGGCGAGCAGTACGTC. It translates to CASSVRGEQYV.

The CDR3: CASSVAGTKGGQETQYF. CDR3 DNA sequence: TGTGCCAGCAGCGTCGCGGGAACGAAGGGGGGTCAAGAGACCCAGTACTTC. The chain links TRBV9 to TRBJ2-5; tentatively, D is TRBD1 or TRBD2 (6 bases each). The germline V gene has CDR1 SGDLS and CDR2 YYNGEE. The CDR3 length is 17 residues. V dropped 2 bases and J dropped 2 bases, with 19 bases sitting between them.

The chain has TRBV15 and TRBJ2-3; D uncertain. The V and J ends lost 0 bases and 5 bases respectively, with 12 bases between them. The CDR3 has 15 amino acids. CDR1 is LNHNV and CDR2 is YYDKDF in the germline V gene (reference sequence). CDR3 sequence (DNA): TGTGCCACCAGCAGAGATCTCTTCCGAGGAGATACGCAGTATTTT. Its translation is CATSRDLFRGDTQYF.

The V call is TRBV5-1, the J call TRBJ2-2; a weak D match, TRBD2 (5 bases). The CDR3 extends over 12 amino acids. CDR1 and CDR2 (germline): SGHRS, YFSETQ. The V gene lost 4 bases and the J gene lost 7 bases, with 8 bases spanning the gap. CDR3 in DNA: TGCGCCAGCAGCGGGAGAGACGGGGAGCTGTTTTTT. Its translation: CASSGRDGELFF.

This clonotype was counted a few times. The chain couples TRBV24-1 to TRBJ2-1; perhaps TRBD1 as D (5 bases). V lost 5 bases, J lost 2 bases, and 9 bases lay in between. CDR1 and CDR2 (germline): KGHDR, SFDVKD. The CDR3 covers 14 residues. The CDR3 here is CATSGGPTYNEQFF. The CDR3 DNA sequence: TGTGCCACCAGTGGGGGCCCCACCTACAATGAGCAGTTCTTC.

The V gene is TRBV12-3 or TRBV12-4, the J gene TRBJ2-1, with D uncertain. This CDR3 contains 15 residues. V dropped 6 bases and J dropped 4 bases, with 16 bases sitting between them. CDR3 loop: CASSQADSLYNEQFF. The CDR3 DNA reads as TGTGCCAGCAGCCAAGCAGATAGCCTTTACAATGAGCAGTTCTTC.

V and J are TRBV11-2 and TRBJ1-2, with D unresolved. V dropped 4 bases and J dropped 8 bases, with 17 bases sitting between them. Germline CDR1 and CDR2: SGHAT and FQNNGV. This CDR3 is built from 14 residues. The CDR3, as DNA: TGTGCCAGCAGCTCGATTGTACCCCTAACCGGCTACACCTTC. Protein product: CASSSIVPLTGYTF.

This clonotype showed up just a few times. The chain links TRBV6-5 to TRBJ1-1, with D uncertain. This CDR3 region has 13 residues. Germline loops: CDR1 MNHEY, CDR2 SVGAGI. Trimming cost V 2 bases and J 2 bases, with 6 bases left between them. This chain's CDR3 is CASSYEGNTEAFF. CDR3 nucleotide sequence: TGTGCCAGCAGTTACGAAGGAAACACTGAAGCTTTCTTT.

This chain links TRBV20-1 with TRBJ2-3; 11 nucleotides agree with TRBD2. The ends lost 4 bases at V and 4 bases at J; junction bases unmatched: 7. Germline CDR1 DFQATT, CDR2 SNEGSKA (reference sequence). The CDR3 runs to 15 residues. The CDR3 region has the DNA TGCAGTGCTACCAGGACTAGCGGGTTCGCAGATACGCAGTATTTT. Protein product: CSATRTSGFADTQYF.

The chain couples TRBV29-1 to TRBJ2-1; D remains ambiguous. Between the trimmed V and J ends, which lost 2 bases and 0 bases, there was a span of 11 bases. The CDR3 has 15 amino acids. Germline CDR1 reads SQVTM; CDR2 reads ANQGSEA. This CDR3 reads CSVESGLSSYNEQFF. The CDR3 DNA is TGCAGCGTTGAATCGGGCTTGTCCTCCTACAATGAGCAGTTCTTC.

V gene TRBV7-6 combines with J gene TRBJ2-2; a possible D gene is TRBD1 (5 bases). The V gene lost 4 bases and the J gene lost 3 bases, with 12 bases spanning the gap. This CDR3 has 15 residues. CDR1 SGHVS and CDR2 FNYEAQ come from the germline V gene. The CDR3 loop is CASSWNQGYTGELFF. The CDR3 nucleotides read TGTGCCAGCAGCTGGAACCAGGGATACACCGGGGAGCTGTTTTTT.

This clonotype has a handful of counts. The chain carries TRBV15 and TRBJ2-1, with 9 bases that match TRBD2. This CDR3 spans 16 amino acids. Trimming cost V 0 bases and J 8 bases; bases outside gene matches: 8. The V gene's germline CDR1 is LNHNV and CDR2 YYDKDF (reference sequence). CDR3 in amino acids: CATSRERTSADHEQFF. CDR3 bases: TGTGCCACCAGCAGAGAGAGGACTAGCGCGGACCATGAGCAGTTCTTC. The full variable domain, completed using reference TRBV15 and TRBJ2-1, is DAMVIQNPRYQVTQFGKPVTLSCSQTLNHNVMYWYQQKSSQAPKLLFHYYDKDFNNEADTPDNFQSRRPNTSFCFLDIRSPGLGDTAMYLCATSRERTSADHEQFFGPGTRLTVL.

This clonotype was counted a few times. V and J are TRBV11-2 and TRBJ2-1, with 7 bases lining up with TRBD1. Germline V CDR1 and CDR2: SGHAT, FQNNGV. The CDR3 has 15 residues. Trimming took 5 bases from V and 3 from J; bases not matched to a gene: 7. The chain's CDR3 is CASSTRGFIYNEQFF. The CDR3 DNA reads as TGTGCCAGCAGCACCAGGGGGTTTATCTACAATGAGCAGTTCTTC.